This T cell receptor (beta chain) was identified during a study of cytomegalovirus exposure and HLA in healthy donors. Turning to the study itself: Assignment to the Caucasian-associated ancestry cluster applied to more than 75% of the roughly 400 genotyped donors.

As regards this clone: As yet, its antigen is unknown.

The study ran its PCR with 60 Vbeta and 13 Jbeta primers. Produced via immunoSEQ multiplex PCR; TCRdb's table is partial and in-frame only. The sample lists about 160,000 clones, roughly 83% occurring once. The CDR3 sequence is 14 residues long. Germline CDR1 and CDR2: MNHEY and SMNVEV (reference sequence). V was pared by 5 bases and J by 4 bases, with 6 bases of the junction left unmatched. General study findings and limits: Most TCR sequences were seen very rarely across donors, but some public TCRs occurred in many.

Donors in the study were healthy people who gave bone marrow. This clonotype was obtained from a woman under 30 in good health and CMV-seronegative. The sequencing sample was made of PBMCs. The chain uses TRBV27 and TRBJ1-2; TRBD1 matches 8 bases. CDR3 loop: CASSPWTGSYGYTF. In DNA form, the CDR3 reads TGTGCCAGCAGTCCATGGACAGGGAGCTATGGCTACACCTTC.